A single sample gave rise to the 29 T cell receptor beta chains below, sequenced in a study of shared clonotypes between healthy human individuals. Assay used: immunoSEQ multiplex PCR; TCRdb lists only in-frame clones, some missing. The data contain about half a million clones, 81% of them singletons. Sequences were obtained from PBMCs. Receptors were obtained from a middle-aged woman in good health. Some clones in this sample may be carry-over from other donors' samples.

The gene calls are TRBV5-4 and TRBJ2-1; 8 bases are a match to TRBD2. CDR1 is SGHNT, CDR2 YYREEE, per germline (reference sequence). The CDR3 totals 15 residues. V shed 0 bases, J shed 6 bases, and the junction held 5 bases outside the gene matches. The CDR3 spells CASSLAGGLSNEQFF. The CDR3 DNA reads as TGTGCCAGCAGCTTGGCGGGAGGGCTTTCCAATGAGCAGTTCTTC.

The chain carries TRBV7-9 and TRBJ2-1; TRBD1 agrees at 9 bases. Trimming at V came to 5 bases and at J to 4 bases, leaving 6 bases not matched to a gene. The CDR3 is made up of 15 amino acids. Germline V lookup: CDR1 SEHNR, CDR2 FQNEAQ (reference sequence). The DNA for the CDR3 is TGTGCCAGCAGCATGGGACAGGGTGGTTACAATGAGCAGTTCTTC. This codes for CASSMGQGGYNEQFF.

Of note for this clone: A single base is all that separates this from a far larger clone, so a read error is likely. The V and J genes are TRBV5-1 and TRBJ2-2; D is undetermined. CDR1 is SGHRS and CDR2 is YFSETQ in the germline V gene. The CDR3 loop spans 14 amino acids. CDR3 amino acids: CAGSLRSNTGELFF. The CDR3 DNA reads as TGCGCCGGCAGCTTGAGGTCGAACACCGGGGAGCTGTTTTTT.

Of note for this clone: A far larger clone lies a single base away; this is likely a read error. The sample holds other DNA sequences that translate to the same CDR3. The rearrangement uses TRBV30 and TRBJ2-2, with a possible D match to TRBD2 (5 bases). The germline CDR1 and CDR2 sequences are GTSNPN and SVGIG (reference sequence). The CDR3 consists of 15 residues. CDR3 nucleotides: TGTGCCTGGAGTCTAGGTCGAGTTGACACCGGGGAACTGTTTTTT. Residues: CAWSLGRVDTGELFF.

The V and J genes are TRBV27 and TRBJ2-5; D gene uncertain. From germline, CDR1 is MNHEY and CDR2 SMNVEV (reference sequence). The CDR3 length is 11 residues. V lost 4 bases and J lost 0, with 0 bases in between. This chain's CDR3 is CASSYQETQYF. The CDR3 DNA reads as TGTGCCAGCAGTTACCAAGAGACCCAGTACTTC.

The chain combines TRBV6-6 with TRBJ1-3; D is uncertain. With 0 bases removed from V and 4 bases from J, the gap between germline ends came to 10 bases. Looked up from germline, CDR1 is MNHNY and CDR2 is SVGAGI (reference sequence). The CDR3 has 15 residues. CDR3 residues: CASSYSANRGNTIYF. CDR3 DNA: TGTGCCAGCAGTTACTCGGCCAACCGGGGAAACACCATATATTTT.

This clone was counted between two and nine times. The CDR3 DNA sequence: TGTGCCAGCAGCCAAGGGGGAGGACTGGGCTATGGCTACACCTTC. This sequence encodes CASSQGGGLGYGYTF. The chain combines TRBV14 with TRBJ1-2, with no clear D. This CDR3 has 15 residues. Between the trimmed V and J ends, which lost 1 base and 4 bases, there was a span of 13 bases. From germline, CDR1 is SGHDN and CDR2 FVKESK.

The genes are TRBV6-5 and TRBJ2-1, with 8 bases aligning to TRBD2. J lost 5 bases, V lost 6 bases, and 9 bases had no gene match. CDR1 and CDR2 from the germline V gene are MNHEY and SVGAGI. The CDR3 contains 15 residues. The CDR3 loop is CASRLTSGTNNEQFF. CDR3 nucleotide sequence: TGTGCCAGCAGATTAACTAGCGGAACTAACAATGAGCAGTTCTTC.

This clone came up many times. This sample includes further DNA sequences coding for the same CDR3. The chain links TRBV20-1 to TRBJ2-7; TRBD1 or TRBD2 may be the D gene (5 bases each). The length of the CDR3 is 11 residues. The germline V gene has CDR1 DFQATT and CDR2 SNEGSKA (reference sequence). V was cut by 3 bases and J by 9 bases, with 12 bases left in between. For the CDR3, the DNA is TGCAGTGCTAGCGACCCGGGACGGCAGTACTTC. Protein sequence: CSASDPGRQYF.

The chain recombines TRBV30 with TRBJ1-2; TRBD1 aligns across 8 bases. Germline CDR1 reads GTSNPN; CDR2 reads SVGIG (reference sequence). V shed 1 base, J shed 2 bases, and the junction held 6 bases outside the gene matches. The CDR3 is 15 residues long. Here the CDR3 DNA reads TGTGCCTGGAGTGGTCCCAGGGGGCGGAACTATGGCTACACCTTC. It is translated as CAWSGPRGRNYGYTF.

The chain uses TRBV4-1 and TRBJ2-5; 8 nucleotides agree with TRBD2. Germline CDR1 MGHRA, CDR2 YSYEKL. The length of the CDR3 is 17 residues. J gave up 2 bases and V 0 bases, and 8 bases lay outside the gene matches. CDR3 sequence: CASSQDPPGGRQETQYF. The CDR3 DNA sequence: TGCGCCAGCAGCCAAGACCCGCCGGGAGGGCGGCAAGAGACCCAGTACTTC.

Details on this clone: One junction end does not reproduce the germline sequence, and a read error may be involved. The genes are TRBV7-7 and TRBJ2-3; 7 bases map to TRBD2. Germline values: CDR1 SSHAT, CDR2 FNYEAQ (reference sequence). The CDR3 extends over 15 amino acids. The CDR3 DNA sequence: TGTGCTAGCAGCCGAGGGCGGGGGATCCGAGATACGCAGTATTTT. Translating gives CASSRGRGIRDTQYF.

The rearrangement joins TRBV2 to TRBJ2-5; TRBD1 is a possible D gene (6 bases). The V gene lost 9 bases and the J gene lost 5 bases, with 16 bases spanning the gap. The CDR3 totals 13 residues. Germline V gene sequence: CDR1 SNHLY, CDR2 FYNNEI. CDR3 sequence reads: CARRAQGGETQYF. CDR3 DNA: TGTGCCAGACGGGCACAGGGTGGGGAGACCCAGTACTTC.

This clone was seen many times. The J gene is TRBJ1-1, the V gene TRBV27; tentative D call: TRBD1 (5 bases). V lost 5 bases and J 0 bases, leaving 13 bases between the germline ends. Germline loops: CDR1 MNHEY, CDR2 SMNVEV (reference sequence). The CDR3 length is 15 residues. In DNA form, the CDR3 reads TGTGCCAGCAGTCGCCCGGGACCCATGAACACTGAAGCTTTCTTT. Protein: CASSRPGPMNTEAFF.

A word on this clone: A far more abundant clone sits one base away, making this likely a read error. The chain recombines TRBV7-2 with TRBJ1-5; D not certain. The CDR3 contains 13 residues. Germline V gives CDR1 SGHTA, CDR2 FQGNSA. The CDR3 protein is CSSSSYSNQPQHF. DNA of the CDR3: TGTTCCAGCAGCTCCTATTCCAATCAGCCCCAGCATTTT.

In its sample, this clone was seen a few times. J is TRBJ2-7 and V is TRBV7-3; D is possibly TRBD1 or TRBD2 (5 bases each). Deletions cut 5 bases from V and 4 bases from J, with 15 bases between. Per the germline V gene, CDR1 is SGHTA and CDR2 is FQGTGA. This CDR3 spans 14 amino acids. The CDR3: CASSPSGQPYEQYF. CDR3 nucleotides: TGTGCCAGCAGCCCCTCGGGGCAGCCTTACGAGCAGTACTTC. Using reference TRBV7-3 and TRBJ2-7 for the parts outside the CDR3, the full variable domain is GAGVSQTPSNKVTEKGKYVELRCDPISGHTALYWYRQSLGQGPEFLIYFQGTGAADDSGLPNDRFFAVRPEGSVSTLKIQRTERGDSAVYLCASSPSGQPYEQYFGPGTRLTVT.

This rearrangement joins TRBV30 to TRBJ2-5, with D perhaps TRBD1 (6 bases). The V gene's germline CDR1 is GTSNPN and CDR2 SVGIG (reference sequence). V lost 4 bases and J 2 bases, leaving 11 bases between the germline ends. The CDR3 is 13 residues long. CDR3 sequence: CAWTLGQQETQYF. CDR3 nucleotides: TGTGCCTGGACCCTCGGACAGCAAGAGACCCAGTACTTC.

The chain employs TRBV30 and TRBJ1-5; 7 bases align to TRBD1. J lost 0 bases, V lost 4 bases, and 3 bases had no gene match. The CDR3 spans 14 residues. Germline lookup yields CDR1 GTSNPN and CDR2 SVGIG (reference sequence). The CDR3 loop is CAWNTGDSNQPQHF. As DNA, the CDR3 is TGTGCCTGGAATACAGGGGATAGCAATCAGCCCCAGCATTTT. Full variable domain (outside the CDR3, taken from reference TRBV30 and TRBJ1-5): SQTIHQWPATLVQPVGSPLSLECTVEGTSNPNLYWYRQAAGRGLQLLFYSVGIGQISSEVPQNLSASRPQDRQFILSSKKLLLSDSGFYLCAWNTGDSNQPQHFGDGTRLSIL.

The rearrangement joins TRBV5-1 to TRBJ2-5; D is unclear. Germline CDR1 is SGHRS and CDR2 is YFSETQ. With 3 bases removed from V and 4 bases from J, the gap between germline ends came to 7 bases. This CDR3 region has 12 residues. The CDR3 loop reads CASSSVGETQYF. In DNA, the CDR3 is TGCGCCAGCAGCTCGGTTGGAGAGACCCAGTACTTC.

The chain joins TRBV10-2 to TRBJ2-1; D assignment may be TRBD1 or TRBD2 (6 bases each). CDR3 length equals 14 residues. V was clipped by 6 bases and J by 0 bases, with 9 bases between them. CDR1 and CDR2 (germline): WSHSY, SAAADI. CDR3: CASREGGSYNEQFF. The CDR3 nucleotides read TGCGCCAGCAGAGAGGGGGGCTCCTACAATGAGCAGTTCTTC.

The rearrangement uses TRBV27 and TRBJ1-2, with 9 bases aligning to TRBD1. The CDR3 extends over 16 amino acids. Germline loops: CDR1 MNHEY, CDR2 SMNVEV (reference sequence). V was clipped by 4 bases and J by 8 bases; unmatched bases: 14. CDR3 sequence (DNA): TGTGCCAGCAGTTCCGGGACAGGGATTTTTTCGGGGGGCTACACCTTC. Translation: CASSSGTGIFSGGYTF.

This clone was counted many times. This rearrangement joins TRBV5-1 to TRBJ2-3, with 9 nucleotides matching TRBD2. The ends lost 4 bases at V and 2 bases at J; junction bases unmatched: 5. In germline, CDR1 is SGHRS, CDR2 YFSETQ. The CDR3 consists of 15 residues. The CDR3 reads CASSLRTSDTDTQYF. As DNA, the CDR3 is TGCGCCAGCAGCCTACGGACTAGCGACACAGATACGCAGTATTTT.

The CDR3 nucleotides are TGTGCCAGCCGGACAGGCGCCCATGAAAAACTGTTTTTT. This codes for CASRTGAHEKLFF. V and J are TRBV28 and TRBJ1-4; TRBD1 matches at 7 bases. The CDR3 spans 13 residues. Trimming cost V 8 bases and J 6 bases; bases outside gene matches: 6. Germline V gene sequence: CDR1 MDHEN, CDR2 SYDVKM.

As for this clone: The same CDR3 can be traced to other DNA sequences in this sample. The V and J genes are TRBV20-1 and TRBJ2-1, with D hard to call. CDR1 DFQATT and CDR2 SNEGSKA come from the germline V gene (reference sequence). This CDR3 spans 10 amino acids. Deletions cut 4 bases from V and 5 bases from J, with 3 bases between. The CDR3 region is CSATNNEQFF. In nucleotides, the CDR3 is TGCAGTGCTACGAACAATGAGCAGTTCTTC.

The chain combines TRBV5-1 with TRBJ1-1, with D perhaps TRBD1 (5 bases). V was cut by 4 bases and J by 6 bases, with 25 bases left in between. The CDR3 is 17 amino acids. The V gene's germline CDR1 is SGHRS and CDR2 YFSETQ. In DNA form, the CDR3 reads TGCGCCAGCAGCCCAGTGGCAGGGTCAAGGTTATTTGCTGAAGCTTTCTTT. Its protein product is CASSPVAGSRLFAEAFF.

The rearrangement joins TRBV29-1 to TRBJ2-1; D unclear. V dropped 3 bases and J dropped 0 bases, with 6 bases sitting between them. The CDR3 has 13 residues. Germline V gene sequence: CDR1 SQVTM, CDR2 ANQGSEA. The CDR3 protein is CSVELSSYNEQFF. Written as DNA, the CDR3 is TGCAGCGTTGAGCTGAGCTCCTACAATGAGCAGTTCTTC.

The V and J genes are TRBV6-1 and TRBJ1-5; D may be TRBD1 (6 bases). The CDR3 extends over 19 amino acids. Germline loops: CDR1 MNHNS, CDR2 SASEGT. Trimming pared 2 bases from V and 0 bases from J, leaving 20 bases between. CDR3 in amino acids: CASSEPPWGGLYSNQPQHF. CDR3 sequence (DNA): TGTGCCAGCAGTGAACCGCCTTGGGGGGGCCTCTATAGCAATCAGCCCCAGCATTTT.

The rearrangement links TRBV19 to TRBJ1-5; D unresolved. Deletions cut 3 bases from V and 1 base from J, with 10 bases between. Germline values: CDR1 LNHDA, CDR2 SQIVND (reference sequence). This CDR3 comprises 15 residues. The CDR3 loop reads CASSIQPWSNQPQHF. CDR3 sequence (DNA): TGTGCCAGTAGTATCCAGCCCTGGAGCAATCAGCCCCAGCATTTT.

The CDR3 nucleotides read TGTGCCAGCAGTGAAATAGTGGTAGAAAAACTGTTTTTT. Protein product: CASSEIVVEKLFF. This chain uses TRBV6-1 with TRBJ1-4; no definite D call. CDR1 and CDR2 from the germline V gene are MNHNS and SASEGT. V gave up 2 bases and J gave up 8 bases, with 9 bases separating them. The CDR3 covers 13 residues.